These 13 T cell receptor beta chains were all obtained from the same sample, sequenced in a study of brain T cells in children with intractable seizures. Repertoires were generated with immunoSEQ multiplex PCR, while TCRdb's copy carries only in-frame clones and drops some. The profile shows some 64,000 clones, more than 95% of them singletons. Sequenced here: peripheral blood, sampled at surgery. These receptors were taken from a boy in the first two years of life with focal cortical dysplasia and intractable seizures.

This clone has only a few counts. V usage is TRBV7-9 and J usage is TRBJ2-2; D call uncertain. Trimming pared 2 bases from V and 6 bases from J, leaving 4 bases between. This CDR3 contains 12 residues. Germline assignment: CDR1 SEHNR and CDR2 FQNEAQ (reference sequence). The CDR3 sequence: CASSLSSGELFF. The CDR3 nucleotides are TGTGCCAGCAGCTTAAGTTCCGGGGAGCTGTTTTTT.

The chain couples TRBV7-2 to TRBJ1-3; D gene ambiguous. CDR1 and CDR2 from the germline V gene are SGHTA and FQGNSA. Trimming took off 1 base at V and 0 bases at J, with 10 bases between the two ends. The CDR3 is 16 amino acids. The CDR3 is CASSLDGYDSGNTIYF. CDR3 nucleotides: TGTGCCAGCAGCTTAGACGGGTATGACTCTGGAAACACCATATATTTT.

The V call is TRBV6-6, the J call TRBJ2-1, with 9 bases lining up with TRBD2. From germline, CDR1 is MNHNY and CDR2 SVGAGI (reference sequence). The ends lost 4 bases at V and 0 bases at J; junction bases unmatched: 4. The length of the CDR3 is 16 residues. CDR3 sequence (DNA): TGTGCCAGCAGTTTCAATAGCGGGAGCTCCTACAATGAGCAGTTCTTC. Its protein product is CASSFNSGSSYNEQFF.

The V call is TRBV5-6, the J call TRBJ1-1; 8 bases match TRBD1. The ends lost 6 bases at V and 2 bases at J; junction bases unmatched: 12. CDR1 SGHDT and CDR2 YYEEEE come from the germline V gene. The CDR3 length is 16 residues. CDR3 nucleotides: TGTGCCAGCAACTATGGGACAGGTCTCGCAAACACTGAAGCTTTCTTT. Protein sequence: CASNYGTGLANTEAFF.

V is TRBV5-4 and J is TRBJ1-1; D call uncertain. Trimming left V 0 bases short and J 2 bases short, with 8 bases between. The CDR3 runs to 14 residues. Looked up from germline, CDR1 is SGHNT and CDR2 is YYREEE (reference sequence). This CDR3 reads CASSLERANTEAFF. The CDR3 nucleotides read TGTGCCAGCAGCTTGGAGCGGGCTAACACTGAAGCTTTCTTT.

The chain combines TRBV10-3 with TRBJ2-1, with 12 bases that match TRBD2. V gave up 8 bases and J gave up 5 bases; unmatched junction bases: 4. This CDR3 has 14 amino acids. The germline gives CDR1 ENHRY, CDR2 SYGVKD. The DNA of the CDR3 is TGTGCCATCCGGGGACTAGCGGGTAACAATGAGCAGTTCTTC. The encoded protein is CAIRGLAGNNEQFF.

This chain joins TRBV13 and TRBJ2-1, with 9 bases fitting TRBD2. The CDR3 totals 12 residues. Germline CDR1 PRHDT, CDR2 FYEKMQ (reference sequence). The V gene end was trimmed by 2 bases and the J gene end by 10 bases; junction bases not matched to a gene: 0. The CDR3 sequence: CASSLLAGEQFF. DNA for the CDR3: TGTGCCAGCAGCTTACTAGCGGGGGAGCAGTTCTTC.

This chain uses TRBV6-2 or TRBV6-3 with TRBJ2-7; 13 bases align to TRBD2. This CDR3 is 16 amino acids long. Germline V lookup: CDR1 MNHEY, CDR2 SVGEGT. Unmatched junction bases numbered 5, after V lost 2 bases and J lost 4 bases. The CDR3 reads CASSYGTSGIQYEQYF. CDR3 bases: TGTGCCAGCAGTTACGGGACTAGCGGGATTCAGTACGAGCAGTACTTC.

The chain links TRBV18 to TRBJ1-5; TRBD1 matches at 7 bases. The CDR3 length is 18 residues. The V gene end was trimmed by 5 bases and the J gene end by 1 base; junction bases not matched to a gene: 14. Germline values: CDR1 KGHSH, CDR2 LQKENI. CDR3 in amino acids: CASSSNRAGGKSNQPQHF. DNA of the CDR3: TGTGCCAGCTCATCCAATCGGGCAGGGGGAAAGAGCAATCAGCCCCAGCATTTT.

This chain connects TRBV7-2 to TRBJ2-2, with a possible D match to TRBD2 (6 bases). The CDR3 runs to 16 residues. The germline CDR1 and CDR2 sequences are SGHTA and FQGNSA. Deletions cut 4 bases from V and 3 bases from J, with 15 bases between. The DNA for the CDR3 is TGTGCCAGCAGCTCCCCTCCCGGAGGGCACACCGGGGAGCTGTTTTTT. Translation gives CASSSPPGGHTGELFF.

The chain combines TRBV20-1 with TRBJ1-1; tentatively, D is TRBD1 (5 bases). The CDR3 is 13 residues long. Germline V gene data show CDR1 as DFQATT and CDR2 as SNEGSKA (reference sequence). V was shortened by 3 bases and J by 0 bases, with 8 bases between the two germline ends. In DNA, the CDR3 is TGCAGTGCTAGTCTGGGGCTGAACACTGAAGCTTTCTTT. This gives the protein CSASLGLNTEAFF.

This chain connects TRBV4-1 to TRBJ1-1, with 9 bases aligning to TRBD1. The germline gives CDR1 MGHRA, CDR2 YSYEKL. The V gene end was trimmed by 1 base and the J gene end by 3 bases; junction bases not matched to a gene: 0. CDR3 length equals 14 residues. Here the CDR3 DNA reads TGCGCCAGCAGCCAAGGGACAGGGGACACTGAAGCTTTCTTT. Protein product: CASSQGTGDTEAFF.

The rearrangement links TRBV6-5 to TRBJ2-3; 7 bases fit TRBD2. V shed 10 bases, J shed 5 bases, and the junction held 12 bases outside the gene matches. Germline assignment: CDR1 MNHEY and CDR2 SVGAGI. This CDR3 is built from 14 residues. As DNA, the CDR3 is TGTGCCACCAGACGGGGGAGGGCCGGAGATACGCAGTATTTT. This gives the protein CATRRGRAGDTQYF.